This TCR beta chain was sequenced in a study of T cell responses to AZD1222 COVID-19 vaccine. Assay: immunoSEQ multiplex PCR; the TCRdb copy retains only in-frame clones and omits some. This table has about 110,000 clones, roughly nine tenths appearing once. Germline V gives CDR1 SNHLY, CDR2 FYNNEI. This CDR3 spans 12 amino acids. V was trimmed by 7 bases and J by 3 bases, leaving 7 bases between them. Note on this clone: What it binds is unknown.

Study outcomes and limitations: Sampling captured repertoires only after the peak T cell response. After two AZD1222 doses, spike-specific TCR breadth and depth rose versus day 0. Donor demographics were predominantly white British with a female majority; clonal diversity may be underestimated. Spike as a whole was targeted by vaccine-associated CD4 TCRs, dominant at 160-218 and 743-854.

The genes are TRBV2 and TRBJ1-3, with D tentatively TRBD1 (6 bases). The sequenced sample was peripheral blood, obtained on day 0 of AZD1222 vaccination. This sequence originates from an adult in good health. For the CDR3, the DNA is TGTGCCAGCAAGGGGGTTGGAAACACCATATATTTT. This encodes CASKGVGNTIYF.